This T cell receptor beta chain was recovered during a study of T cell changes during pregnancy in multiple sclerosis. Sequencing was performed with immunoSEQ multiplex PCR; in TCRdb, only in-frame clones are kept and a portion is missing. This table has tens of thousands of clones, approximately 90% appearing once. The CDR3 covers 13 residues. Trimming pared 0 bases from V and 8 bases from J, leaving 13 bases between. Germline V gene data show CDR1 as GTSNPN and CDR2 as SVGIG (reference sequence). The rearrangement uses TRBV30 and TRBJ1-1; tentatively, D is TRBD1 (5 bases). The TCR sequence derives from a female donor in good health, enrolled as a control in a pregnancy study. This specimen consisted of CD4+ T cells from peripheral blood mononuclear cells, obtained in the first trimester of pregnancy. CDR3 nucleotide sequence: TGTGCCTGGAGTGTATTCCAGGGCTTAGAAGCTTTCTTT. Its translation is CAWSVFQGLEAFF.